Listed here are 19 T cell receptor beta chains from one sample, sequenced in a study of beta chain features in type 1 diabetes. General study points: All four CD4+ subsets of Type 1 diabetes patients contained TCRB CDR3s that were moderately but significantly shorter.

Sequenced material consisted of expressed TCRB transcripts (all of the isolated RNA was reverse transcribed). The protocol was immunoSEQ multiplex PCR, while the TCRdb copy is restricted to in-frame clones and leaves out a portion. Here the sample spans 300,000 to 350,000 clones, roughly 8.8% being singletons. Their antigens are not known. Specimen: central memory CD4+ T cells from blood. The receptors come from a man aged 25-45 years with type 1 diabetes.

There are a few counts of this clone. This chain joins TRBV5-1 and TRBJ2-1; D unclear. CDR3 length: 13 residues. Germline loops: CDR1 SGHRS, CDR2 YFSETQ. Trimming removed 4 bases at V and 5 bases at J, with 10 bases between. CDR3: CASSPKPDNEQFF. CDR3 DNA sequence: TGCGCCAGCAGCCCCAAGCCCGACAATGAGCAGTTCTTC.

This clone was found a few times. The chain joins TRBV5-1 to TRBJ1-1; 9 nucleotides line up with TRBD1. CDR1 SGHRS and CDR2 YFSETQ come from the germline V gene. V dropped 4 bases and J dropped 2; count of bases not matched to a gene: 6. CDR3 length: 15 residues. CDR3 in DNA: TGCGCCAGCAGCAGTAGACAGGGGGTAAACACTGAAGCTTTCTTT. Its protein is CASSSRQGVNTEAFF.

This clone was seen more than once but under ten times. The V call is TRBV27, the J call TRBJ1-4, with a weak D call TRBD1 (6 bases). Germline V gene lookup returns CDR1 MNHEY and CDR2 SMNVEV (reference sequence). The V end was cut by 5 bases, the J end by 4 bases, with 17 bases between. The CDR3 is 16 amino acids. This CDR3 reads CASSAFGGALNEKLFF. The CDR3 region has the DNA TGTGCCAGCAGTGCTTTCGGGGGGGCCCTTAATGAAAAACTGTTTTTT.

This clone was seen a handful of times. This chain connects TRBV10-2 to TRBJ2-4; the D is unclear. V was pared by 6 bases and J by 0 bases, with 9 bases between. The CDR3 totals 14 residues. Germline CDR1 and CDR2: WSHSY and SAAADI. DNA for the CDR3: TGCGCCAGCAGGGCAGAACTAGCCAAAAACATTCAGTACTTC. This codes for CASRAELAKNIQYF.

This clone has a handful of counts. The chain links TRBV6-5 to TRBJ2-5; 10 bases line up with TRBD2. The germline gives CDR1 MNHEY, CDR2 SVGAGI. The V and J ends lost 3 bases and 4 bases, in that order; junction bases with no gene match: 5. The CDR3 is 15 amino acids. In nucleotides, the CDR3 is TGTGCCAGCAGTTATACTAGCGGGGCGCCAGAGACCCAGTACTTC. Amino acids: CASSYTSGAPETQYF.

The chain joins TRBV2 to TRBJ1-2; possible D gene TRBD1, 6 bases. CDR3 size: 13 residues. V was cut by 5 bases and J by 4 bases, with 11 bases left in between. Germline V lookup: CDR1 SNHLY, CDR2 FYNNEI. As DNA, the CDR3 is TGTGCCAGCAGTCTTGGACAGTCCTATGGCTACACCTTC. Protein sequence: CASSLGQSYGYTF. Supplemented by reference TRBV2 and TRBJ1-2, the full variable domain reads EPEVTQTPSHQVTQMGQEVILRCVPISNHLYFYWYRQILGQKVEFLVSFYNNEISEKSEIFDDQFSVERPDGSNFTLKIRSTKLEDSAMYFCASSLGQSYGYTFGSGTRLTVV.

This clone appeared a few times. V usage is TRBV7-2 and J usage is TRBJ2-3, with a tentative D call TRBD2 (5 bases). V was shortened by 5 bases and J by 6 bases, with 12 bases between the two germline ends. Germline V gene lookup returns CDR1 SGHTA and CDR2 FQGNSA. The CDR3 sequence is 13 residues long. Here the CDR3 DNA reads TGTGCCAGCAGCCGAATCGGGGTGGATACGCAGTATTTT. Its translation: CASSRIGVDTQYF.

The table lists this clone with a few counts. This CDR3 is CASMGLRYNEQFF. Written as DNA, the CDR3 is TGTGCCAGCATGGGCCTCAGGTACAATGAGCAGTTCTTC. This chain joins TRBV2 and TRBJ2-1; the D is unclear. Germline V gene sequence: CDR1 SNHLY, CDR2 FYNNEI. The CDR3 runs 13 residues. Deletions cut 7 bases from V and 4 bases from J, with 11 bases between.

This chain links TRBV10-2 with TRBJ2-7, with D hard to call. The CDR3 length is 12 residues. V lost 6 bases and J lost 1, with 7 bases in between. Germline V lookup: CDR1 WSHSY, CDR2 SAAADI. The CDR3 DNA reads as TGCGCCAGCAGAGGTAGTTCCTACGAGCAGTACTTC. Amino acids: CASRGSSYEQYF.

A single count supports this clone. The chain has TRBV7-2 and TRBJ2-7, with 9 bases aligning to TRBD2. Germline-derived CDR1 and CDR2 are SGHTA and FQGNSA. J was trimmed by 0 bases and V by 0 bases; bases with no gene match: 6. There are 17 residues in the CDR3. The CDR3 nucleotides are TGTGCCAGCAGCTTAGCCAGCGGGGGGCCCCTCTCCTACGAGCAGTACTTC. The encoded protein is CASSLASGGPLSYEQYF. The full variable domain, its missing parts supplied by reference TRBV7-2 and TRBJ2-7, is GAGVSQSPSNKVTEKGKDVELRCDPISGHTALYWYRQSLGQGLEFLIYFQGNSAPDKSGLPSDRFSAERTGGSVSTLTIQRTQQEDSAVYLCASSLASGGPLSYEQYFGPGTRLTVT.

The chain carries TRBV18 and TRBJ1-2; 10 bases line up with TRBD1. CDR3 size: 15 residues. The J segment lost 4 bases and the V segment lost 4 bases, leaving 6 bases of the junction unmatched. Germline V gives CDR1 KGHSH, CDR2 LQKENI. The DNA of the CDR3 is TGTGCCAGCTCACTGGGGACAGGGGATTTCTATGGCTACACCTTC. Amino acid sequence: CASSLGTGDFYGYTF. The entire variable domain, with the rest obtained from reference TRBV18 and TRBJ1-2, is as follows: NAGVMQNPRHLVRRRGQEARLRCSPMKGHSHVYWYRQLPEEGLKFMVYLQKENIIDESGMPKERFSAEFPKEGPSILRIQQVVRGDSAAYFCASSLGTGDFYGYTFGSGTRLTVV.

This clone has a handful of counts. DNA for the CDR3: TGCGCCAGCAGCCAAGATCTAGACAGGCTGTCCACTGAAGCTTTCTTT. Protein product: CASSQDLDRLSTEAFF. The chain links TRBV4-1 to TRBJ1-1; D possibly corresponds to TRBD1 (6 bases). This CDR3 has 16 amino acids. Germline CDR1 is MGHRA and CDR2 is YSYEKL. Trimming took 0 bases from V and 4 from J, leaving 15 bases between them.

This clone was counted between two and nine times. The chain joins TRBV7-8 to TRBJ1-5; 7 bases map to TRBD1. V dropped 8 bases and J dropped 5; count of bases not matched to a gene: 12. The CDR3 extends over 15 amino acids. Germline-derived CDR1 and CDR2 are SGHVS and FQNEAQ. Written as DNA, the CDR3 is TGTGCCAGCGGGGACAGCGGTTCCCGAGATCAGCCCCAGCATTTT. Encoded protein: CASGDSGSRDQPQHF. The full variable domain, completed using reference TRBV7-8 and TRBJ1-5, is GAGVSQSPRYKVAKRGQDVALRCDPISGHVSLFWYQQALGQGPEFLTYFQNEAQLDKSGLPSDRFFAERPEGSVSTLKIQRTQQEDSAVYLCASGDSGSRDQPQHFGDGTRLSIL.

V is TRBV6-5 and J is TRBJ2-2; the D is unclear. Germline CDR1 is MNHEY and CDR2 is SVGAGI. The CDR3 is 14 residues long. With 0 bases removed from V and 5 bases from J, the gap between germline ends came to 7 bases. CDR3: CASSYSRVTGELFF. In nucleotides, the CDR3 is TGTGCCAGCAGTTACTCAAGGGTAACCGGGGAGCTGTTTTTT.

Details on this clone: At the DNA level, this CDR3 is encoded by other sequences in the same sample as well. The CDR3 region is CASSYDGNTEAFF. The CDR3 DNA is TGTGCCAGCAGTTACGACGGGAACACTGAAGCTTTCTTT. The genes are TRBV6-5 and TRBJ1-1; D call uncertain. This CDR3 has 13 residues. V was shortened by 2 bases and J by 1 base, with 5 bases between the two germline ends. Germline loops: CDR1 MNHEY, CDR2 SVGAGI.

This clone was counted only a few times. The V and J genes are TRBV2 and TRBJ1-2; the match to TRBD1 covers 9 bases. Germline V lookup: CDR1 SNHLY, CDR2 FYNNEI. Trimming removed 2 bases from V and 2 bases from J; junction bases left unmatched: 12. This CDR3 region has 18 residues. The DNA of the CDR3 is TGTGCCAGCAGTGAAACCGGGACAGGGAGTAGTGGCAACTATGGCTACACCTTC. Protein sequence: CASSETGTGSSGNYGYTF.

This chain links TRBV7-9 with TRBJ2-3; unclear D gene. This CDR3 has 15 amino acids. Germline V gene lookup returns CDR1 SEHNR and CDR2 FQNEAQ (reference sequence). The ends were cut back, 1 base at V and 0 bases at J, with 8 bases in the middle. For the CDR3, the DNA is TGTGCCAGCAGCTTAGTTGGTAGTAGCACAGATACGCAGTATTTT. This encodes CASSLVGSSTDTQYF.

This chain joins TRBV6-6 and TRBJ1-2; possible D gene TRBD1, 6 bases. This CDR3 comprises 13 residues. The germline V gene encodes CDR1 MNHNY and CDR2 SVGAGI (reference sequence). The germline V and J ends were trimmed by 5 bases and 6 bases, with 13 bases remaining between them. The CDR3 nucleotides read TGTGCCAGCAGTCCTGGACAGTTAAATGGCTACACCTTC. This gives the protein CASSPGQLNGYTF.

Ten or more counts support this clone. This chain links TRBV7-8 with TRBJ1-2; 7 bases map to TRBD1. The CDR3 has 14 residues. V lost 0 bases and J lost 8; bases outside the gene matches: 6. Germline-derived CDR1 and CDR2 are SGHVS and FQNEAQ. The CDR3 reads CASSLAGTAIGYTF. The CDR3 DNA sequence: TGTGCCAGCAGCTTAGCGGGGACAGCTATAGGCTACACCTTC.